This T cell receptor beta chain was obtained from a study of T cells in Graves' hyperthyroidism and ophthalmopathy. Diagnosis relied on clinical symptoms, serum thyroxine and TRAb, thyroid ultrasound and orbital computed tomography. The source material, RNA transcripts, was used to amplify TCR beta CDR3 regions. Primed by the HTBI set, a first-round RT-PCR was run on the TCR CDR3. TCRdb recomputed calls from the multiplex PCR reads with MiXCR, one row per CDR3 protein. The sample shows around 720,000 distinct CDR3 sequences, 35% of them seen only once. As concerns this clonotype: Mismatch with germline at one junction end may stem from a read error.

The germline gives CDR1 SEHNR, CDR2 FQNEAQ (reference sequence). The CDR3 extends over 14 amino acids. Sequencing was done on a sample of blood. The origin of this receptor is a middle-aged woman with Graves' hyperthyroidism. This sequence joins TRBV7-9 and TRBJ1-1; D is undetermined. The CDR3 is CASSQDSLGTEAFF. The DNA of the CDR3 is TGCGCCAGCAGCCAAGATTCGCTGGGCACTGAAGCTTTCTTT. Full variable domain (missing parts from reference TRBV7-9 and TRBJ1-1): DTGVSQNPRHKITKRGQNVTFRCDPISEHNRLYWYRQTLGQGPEFLTYFQNEAQLEKSRLLSDRFSAERPKGSFSTLEIQRTEQGDSAMYLCASSQDSLGTEAFFGQGTRLTVV.